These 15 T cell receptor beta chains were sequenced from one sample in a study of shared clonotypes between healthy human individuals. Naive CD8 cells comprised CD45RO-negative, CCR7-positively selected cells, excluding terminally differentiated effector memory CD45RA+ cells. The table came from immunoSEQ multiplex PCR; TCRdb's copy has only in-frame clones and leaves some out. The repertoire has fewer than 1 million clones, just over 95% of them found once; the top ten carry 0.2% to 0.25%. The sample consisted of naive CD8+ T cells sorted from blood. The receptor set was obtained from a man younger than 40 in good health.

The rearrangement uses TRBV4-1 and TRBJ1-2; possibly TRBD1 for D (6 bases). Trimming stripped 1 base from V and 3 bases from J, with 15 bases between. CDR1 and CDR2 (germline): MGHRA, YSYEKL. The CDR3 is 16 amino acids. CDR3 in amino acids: CASSQGNQGSYYGYTF. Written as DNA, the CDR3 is TGCGCCAGCAGCCAAGGAAACCAGGGGAGCTACTATGGCTACACCTTC.

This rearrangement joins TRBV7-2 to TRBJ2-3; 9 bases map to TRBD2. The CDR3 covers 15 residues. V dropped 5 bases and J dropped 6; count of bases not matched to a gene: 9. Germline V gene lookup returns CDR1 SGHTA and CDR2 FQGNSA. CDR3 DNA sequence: TGTGCCAGCAGCGATGGACTAGCGTCATCTGATACGCAGTATTTT. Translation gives CASSDGLASSDTQYF.

The CDR3 DNA follows: TGCAGCGTCCCCGGGACAGGGAACTGGCATCGCTATGGCTACACCTTC. Encoded protein: CSVPGTGNWHRYGYTF. The chain is built from TRBV29-1 and TRBJ1-2, with TRBD1 identical over 9 bases. The CDR3 has 16 amino acids. The V and J ends lost 6 bases and 4 bases, in that order; junction bases with no gene match: 15. Germline V gives CDR1 SQVTM, CDR2 ANQGSEA.

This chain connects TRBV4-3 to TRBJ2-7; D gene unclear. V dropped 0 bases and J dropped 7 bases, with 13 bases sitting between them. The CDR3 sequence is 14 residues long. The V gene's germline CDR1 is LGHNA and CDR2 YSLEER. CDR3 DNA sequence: TGCGCCAGCAGCCAAGATCGAACGGCTCGGGAGCAGTACTTC. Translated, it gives CASSQDRTAREQYF.

The DNA for the CDR3 is TGTGCCAGTAGTTACAGGGAAGGATACTCCTACGAGCAGTACTTC. Residues: CASSYREGYSYEQYF. The chain links TRBV19 to TRBJ2-7, with a tentative D call TRBD1 (6 bases). This CDR3 has 15 residues. Germline CDR1 is LNHDA and CDR2 is SQIVND (reference sequence). The V end lost 5 bases, the J end lost 0 bases, and 14 bases lay between the germline ends. Together with reference TRBV19 and TRBJ2-7, the CDR3 gives the full variable domain: DGGITQSPKYLFRKEGQNVTLSCEQNLNHDAMYWYRQDPGQGLRLIYYSQIVNDFQKGDIAEGYSVSREKKESFPLTVTSAQKNPTAFYLCASSYREGYSYEQYFGPGTRLTVT.

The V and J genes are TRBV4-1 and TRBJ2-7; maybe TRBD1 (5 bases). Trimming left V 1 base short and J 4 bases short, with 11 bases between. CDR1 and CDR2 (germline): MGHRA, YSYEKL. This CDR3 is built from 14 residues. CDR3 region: CASSQVYRRYEQYF. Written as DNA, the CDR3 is TGCGCCAGCAGCCAAGTTTACAGGCGTTACGAGCAGTACTTC.

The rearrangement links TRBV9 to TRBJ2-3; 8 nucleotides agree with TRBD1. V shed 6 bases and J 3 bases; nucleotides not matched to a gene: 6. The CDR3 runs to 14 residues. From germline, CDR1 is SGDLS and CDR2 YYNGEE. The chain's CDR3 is CASNQGAMTDTQYF. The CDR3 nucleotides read TGTGCCAGCAACCAGGGGGCGATGACAGATACGCAGTATTTT.

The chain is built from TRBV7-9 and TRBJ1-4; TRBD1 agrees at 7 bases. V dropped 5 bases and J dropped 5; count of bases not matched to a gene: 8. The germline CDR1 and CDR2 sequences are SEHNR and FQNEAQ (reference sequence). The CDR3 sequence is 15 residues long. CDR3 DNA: TGTGCCAGCAGCGGGCCCGGGACAGAGAATGAAAAACTGTTTTTT. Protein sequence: CASSGPGTENEKLFF.

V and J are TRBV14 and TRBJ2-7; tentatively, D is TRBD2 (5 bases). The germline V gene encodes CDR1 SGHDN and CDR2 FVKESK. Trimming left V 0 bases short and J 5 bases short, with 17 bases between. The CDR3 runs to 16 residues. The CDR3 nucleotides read TGTGCCAGCAGCCAAGATCGCTTGAGGACTCTGAACGAGCAGTACTTC. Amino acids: CASSQDRLRTLNEQYF. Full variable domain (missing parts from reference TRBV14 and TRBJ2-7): EAGVTQFPSHSVIEKGQTVTLRCDPISGHDNLYWYRRVMGKEIKFLLHFVKESKQDESGMPNNRFLAERTGGTYSTLKVQPAELEDSGVYFCASSQDRLRTLNEQYFGPGTRLTVT.

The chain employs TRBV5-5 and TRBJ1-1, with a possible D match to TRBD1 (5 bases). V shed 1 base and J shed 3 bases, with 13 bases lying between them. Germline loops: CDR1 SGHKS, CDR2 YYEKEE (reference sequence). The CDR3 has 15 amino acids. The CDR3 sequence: CASSLFRGADTEAFF. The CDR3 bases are TGTGCCAGCAGCTTGTTTCGGGGCGCTGACACTGAAGCTTTCTTT. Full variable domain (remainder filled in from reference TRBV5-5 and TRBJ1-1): DAGVTQSPTHLIKTRGQQVTLRCSPISGHKSVSWYQQVLGQGPQFIFQYYEKEERGRGNFPDRFSARQFPNYSSELNVNALLLGDSALYLCASSLFRGADTEAFFGQGTRLTVV.

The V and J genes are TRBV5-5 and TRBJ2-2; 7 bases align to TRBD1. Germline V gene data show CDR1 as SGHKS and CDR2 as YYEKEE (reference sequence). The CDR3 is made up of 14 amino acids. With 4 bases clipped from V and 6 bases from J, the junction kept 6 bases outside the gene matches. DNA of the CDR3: TGTGCCAGCAGCATGGACAGGTGGGCCGGGGAGCTGTTTTTT. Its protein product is CASSMDRWAGELFF.

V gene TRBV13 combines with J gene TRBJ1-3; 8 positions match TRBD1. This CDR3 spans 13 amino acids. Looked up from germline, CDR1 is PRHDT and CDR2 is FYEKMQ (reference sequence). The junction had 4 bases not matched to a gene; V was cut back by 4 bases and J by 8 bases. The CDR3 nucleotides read TGTGCCAGCAGCTCGGACAGGGCTTACACCATATATTTT. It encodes CASSSDRAYTIYF.

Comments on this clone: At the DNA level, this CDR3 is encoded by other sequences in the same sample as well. The CDR3 loop reads CASRLLAAFYNEQFF. CDR3 in DNA: TGTGCCAGCAGGCTGCTAGCGGCTTTTTACAATGAGCAGTTCTTC. The chain recombines TRBV27 with TRBJ2-1; 7 nucleotides agree with TRBD2. The CDR3 is 15 residues long. From germline, CDR1 is MNHEY and CDR2 SMNVEV (reference sequence). Trimming removed 6 bases from V and 4 bases from J; junction bases left unmatched: 9.

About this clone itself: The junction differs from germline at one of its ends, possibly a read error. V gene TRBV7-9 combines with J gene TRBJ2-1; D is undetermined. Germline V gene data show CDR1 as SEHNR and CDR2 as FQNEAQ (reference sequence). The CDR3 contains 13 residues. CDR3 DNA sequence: TGTGCCAGCAGCTTCAGGTCCTCCAATGAGCAGTTCTTC. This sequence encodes CASSFRSSNEQFF.

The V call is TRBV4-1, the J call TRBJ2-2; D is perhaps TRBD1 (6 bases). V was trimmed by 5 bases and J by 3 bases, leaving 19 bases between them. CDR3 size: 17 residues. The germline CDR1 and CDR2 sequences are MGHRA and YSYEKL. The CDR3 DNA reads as TGCGCCAGCAGCACCTCCTATGGGGGCGCTTACACCGGGGAGCTGTTTTTT. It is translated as CASSTSYGGAYTGELFF.